This section outlines one T cell receptor (beta chain) sequence together with its context. Profiled with immunoSEQ multiplex PCR; TCRdb holds only in-frame clones, not every one. The data contain 65,000 to 95,000 clones, around three quarters of them seen just once; the ten biggest clones take up under 25%. This record belongs to a study of T cells in localized non-small cell lung cancer. The ends were cut back, 2 bases at V and 3 bases at J, with 8 bases in the middle. Germline loops: CDR1 LNHDA, CDR2 SQIVND (reference sequence). The length of the CDR3 is 15 residues. This clonotype originated in a man aged 35-69 years with stage II squamous cell lung carcinoma. The chain has TRBV19 and TRBJ2-6; D might be TRBD2 (5 bases). The source was PBMCs, collected before any cancer treatment. The CDR3: CASSISGFGANVLTF. CDR3 DNA sequence: TGTGCCAGTAGTATATCGGGGTTTGGGGCCAACGTCCTGACTTTC.